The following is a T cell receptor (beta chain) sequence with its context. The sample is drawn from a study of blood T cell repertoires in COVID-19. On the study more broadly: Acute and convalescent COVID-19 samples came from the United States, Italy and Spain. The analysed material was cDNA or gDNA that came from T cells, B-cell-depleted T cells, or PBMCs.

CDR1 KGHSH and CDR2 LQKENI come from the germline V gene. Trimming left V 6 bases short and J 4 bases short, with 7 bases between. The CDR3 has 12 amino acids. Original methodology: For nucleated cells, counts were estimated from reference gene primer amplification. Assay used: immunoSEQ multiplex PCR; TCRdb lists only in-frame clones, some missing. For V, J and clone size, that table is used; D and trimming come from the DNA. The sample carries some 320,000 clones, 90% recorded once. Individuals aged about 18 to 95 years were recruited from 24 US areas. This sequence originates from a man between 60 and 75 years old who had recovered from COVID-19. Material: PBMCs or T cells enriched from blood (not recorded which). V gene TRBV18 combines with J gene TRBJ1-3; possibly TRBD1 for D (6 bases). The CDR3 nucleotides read TGTGCCAGCTCGGGGGCAGGAAACACCATATATTTT. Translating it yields CASSGAGNTIYF. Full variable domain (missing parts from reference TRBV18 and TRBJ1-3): NAGVMQNPRHLVRRRGQEARLRCSPMKGHSHVYWYRQLPEEGLKFMVYLQKENIIDESGMPKERFSAEFPKEGPSILRIQQVVRGDSAAYFCASSGAGNTIYFGEGSWLTVV.